This is a list of T cell receptor beta chains from one sample in a study of CD4 and CD8 cells across lung adenocarcinoma regions. A single record per CDR3 protein comes from TCRdb applying MiXCR to the PCR reads. The profile shows more than 7,500 distinct CDR3 sequences, approximately 55% of them singletons. Sequencing was performed on CD8+ T cells from the margin of a lung tumor. Source of these receptors: a female donor with lung adenocarcinoma. The CD4 and CD8 labels of this study may be unreliable. The CDR3 runs from the conserved cysteine through the conserved F or W. The order of the fields is D gene, J gene, clone size, V gene, CDR3 DNA, CDR3 protein. The D gene is left open where the match is weak. Some rows have no size entry. The others give once, few or many, or a class for an expanded clone.

TRBD1 | TRBJ2-7 | - | TRBV6-1 | TGTGCCAGCATTGGACAGGGAGCCTACGAGCAGTACTTC | CASIGQGAYEQYF
- | TRBJ2-2 | - | TRBV11-3 | TGTGCCAGCAGCGCACTGAGCACCGGGGAGCTGTTTTTT | CASSALSTGELFF
TRBD2 | TRBJ2-3 | medium-sized | TRBV27 | TGTGCCAGCACCCCGACTAGCTCAGATACGCAGTATTTT | CASTPTSSDTQYF
TRBD2 | TRBJ2-3 | many | TRBV7-2 | TGTGCCAGCAGCTCGGGACTAGATACAGATACGCAGTATTTT | CASSSGLDTDTQYF
TRBD1 | TRBJ2-1 | once | TRBV10-3 | TGTGCCAACAGGAGACAGGGTACCTACGATGAGCAGTTTTTT | CANRRQGTYDEQFF
- | TRBJ2-5 | - | TRBV10-3 | TGTGCCACCAAGGTCCCGGGAGAGGGAAACACCCAGTACTTC | CATKVPGEGNTQYF
TRBD2 | TRBJ2-5 | - | TRBV27 | TGTGCCCGCGGGGGGCGTGACCAAGAGACCCAGTACTTC | CARGGRDQETQYF
- | TRBJ2-3 | - | TRBV6-1 | TGTGCCAGCAGTGAAGGAGGGTTGAGGGCAGATACGCAGTATTTT | CASSEGGLRADTQYF
- | TRBJ2-4 | once | TRBV27 | TGTGCCAGCAGTACCTCGGGGCTGGGAGCCAAAAACATTCAGTACTTC | CASSTSGLGAKNIQYF
- | TRBJ1-2 | few | TRBV5-1 | TGCGCCAGCAGCCCCAGCCCGGGGAACTATGGCTACACCTTC | CASSPSPGNYGYTF
TRBD2 | TRBJ2-3 | - | TRBV27 | TGTGCCAGCACACTAGCGGGAACTTCCACAGATACGCAGTATTTT | CASTLAGTSTDTQYF
TRBD1 | TRBJ2-3 | - | TRBV10-2 | TGCGCCAGCAGTGAGGGGACAGGCGGACGCAATACGCAGTTCTTT | CASSEGTGGRNTQFF
- | TRBJ2-3 | - | TRBV6-1 | TGTGCCAGCAGTGATTCAAAAGACACGCAGTATTTT | CASSDSKDTQYF
TRBD2 | TRBJ2-7 | - | TRBV20-1 | TGCAGTGCTAGGAGGGAGGGATACGAGCAGTACTTC | CSARREGYEQYF
- | TRBJ2-1 | many | TRBV6-2/TRBV6-3 | TGTGCCAGCACCACTCTCGGGCTAGCAGGTGAGCAGTTCTTC | CASTTLGLAGEQFF
TRBD2 | TRBJ2-1 | once | TRBV6-5 | TGTGCCAGCAGTTGCTCCCTGGCGGGAGGGGAGGATAAGCAGTTCTTC | CASSCSLAGGEDKQFF
- | TRBJ2-5 | medium-sized | TRBV6-1 | TGTGCCAGCAGTCCCTTGGGGGCTACGGAGACCCAGTACTTC | CASSPLGATETQYF
- | TRBJ2-3 | many | TRBV4-2 | TGTGCCAGCAGCCAAGGGGATACGCAGTATTTT | CASSQGDTQYF
TRBD1 | TRBJ1-2 | few | TRBV10-3 | TGTGCCATCAGTGAACAGACAGGGGGTTATGGCTACACCTTC | CAISEQTGGYGYTF
- | TRBJ2-3 | - | TRBV10-1 | TGCGCGGGGATGGGGAGCCAAGACCCAGATACGCAGTATTTC | CAGMGSQDPDTQYF
TRBD2 | TRBJ2-1 | - | TRBV27 | TGTGCCAGCAGCTCTCCGGGGACTAGGGGCACAGATGCGCAGTTCTTT | CASSSPGTRGTDAQFF
- | TRBJ2-1 | few | TRBV6-1 | TGTGCCAGCAGCCAGGGGAGCTCCTACAATGAGCAGTTCTTC | CASSQGSSYNEQFF
- | TRBJ2-5 | - | TRBV7-2 | TGTGCCAGCAGCTTACTGGTGGCAGGAGGGGAGACCCAGTACTTC | CASSLLVAGGETQYF
- | TRBJ2-4 | - | TRBV6-1 | TGTGCGAGCAAGGGGCCGGGTGACCAAAAGATCCAGTACTTC | CASKGPGDQKIQYF
TRBD1 | TRBJ2-7 | many | TRBV6-1 | TGTGCCAGCAGTCCGCCTGGGACAGGGGGGCGCGAGCAGTACTTC | CASSPPGTGGREQYF
- | TRBJ2-1 | - | TRBV11-2 | TGTGCCAGCAGCTTCGACCGGTCCAATGAGCAGTTCTTC | CASSFDRSNEQFF
- | TRBJ2-4 | - | TRBV27 | TGTGCCAGCAGGGGGCACGGGGTCTGCGACAAAAACACCCAGTACTTC | CASRGHGVCDKNTQYF
- | TRBJ2-2 | few | TRBV7-3 | TGTGCCAGCAGCCAGCAGGCGGGGGAGCTGTTTTTT | CASSQQAGELFF
- | TRBJ2-3 | - | TRBV27 | TGTGCCAGCAGTCCGGGCAGGGCCTCCAAAAACATTCAGTATTTT | CASSPGRASKNIQYF
- | TRBJ2-7 | many | TRBV25-1 | TGTGCCAGCAGTAACGGTAAACTGACGAGCGAGCAGTACTTC | CASSNGKLTSEQYF
- | TRBJ2-1 | - | TRBV6-5 | TGTGCCAGCAGTTACTCGGCGTGGATGAATGAGCAGTTCTTC | CASSYSAWMNEQFF
TRBD2 | TRBJ2-1 | - | TRBV29-1 | TGCAGCGGGTCTAGACTAGCGGGAAATGAGCAGTTCTTC | CSGSRLAGNEQFF
TRBD2 | TRBJ2-1 | many | TRBV20-1 | TGCAGTGCTAGATCAGGACTAGCGGGAGTCAATGAGCAGTTCTTC | CSARSGLAGVNEQFF
- | TRBJ2-1 | - | TRBV7-8 | TGTGCCAGCAGCTTAGCGCGAGCCCTAGTCGGGCTCGGGCTCGCCTACAATGAGCAGTTCTTC | CASSLARALVGLGLAYNEQFF
- | TRBJ2-1 | - | TRBV7-6 | TGTGCCAGCAGCTTAGGTCGGGATGAGCAGTTCTTC | CASSLGRDEQFF
- | TRBJ2-1 | - | TRBV7-2 | TGTGCCAGCAGCCGGGCTCCGAGCTCCTACAATGAGCAGTTCTTC | CASSRAPSSYNEQFF
TRBD1 | TRBJ1-2 | few | TRBV12-3/TRBV12-4 | TGTGCCAGCAGGATACAGGGGAGTGATGGCTACACCTTC | CASRIQGSDGYTF
- | TRBJ2-7 | - | TRBV6-1 | TGTGCCAGCAGGGGGCTCCGGGCAGGGAGGTCAGATACGCAGTACTTC | CASRGLRAGRSDTQYF
TRBD2 | TRBJ2-1 | - | TRBV6-1 | TGTGCCAGCAGTGAAGGGGTCGGGAGGGCCCACAATGAGCAGTTCTTC | CASSEGVGRAHNEQFF
- | TRBJ2-5 | - | TRBV6-1 | TGTGCGGGCAGTGGGGGCGGTGACCAAGAGACCCAGTACTTT | CAGSGGGDQETQYF
- | TRBJ2-7 | many | TRBV6-1 | TGTGCCAGCAGTGTGAGCAGAGGGGTCATAAACGAGCAGTACTTC | CASSVSRGVINEQYF
- | TRBJ1-4 | few | TRBV4-1 | TGCGCCAGCAGCCAAGATGGGGCCAGGGTTAATGAAAAACTGTTTTTT | CASSQDGARVNEKLFF
- | TRBJ2-3 | - | TRBV27 | TGTGCCAGCAGGGGTCTCCAGGCTGTGAGCACAGATACGCAGTATTTT | CASRGLQAVSTDTQYF
- | TRBJ2-1 | medium-sized | TRBV27 | TGTGCCAGCAGACCCGACCCCTATCTCTACAATGAGCAGTTCTTC | CASRPDPYLYNEQFF
- | TRBJ2-3 | few | TRBV5-1 | TGCGCCAGCAGGTTAGCGGCTAGCACAGATACGCAGTATTTT | CASRLAASTDTQYF
- | TRBJ2-5 | many | TRBV4-1 | TGCGCCAGCAGCCAAGGGGGCCAGCGGTGGGAGACCCAGTACTTC | CASSQGGQRWETQYF
TRBD1 | TRBJ2-4 | few | TRBV6-1 | TGTGCCAGCAGTCCGGGACAGGGCTTTGGAAACATTCAGTACTTC | CASSPGQGFGNIQYF
- | TRBJ2-2 | few | TRBV7-6 | TGTGCCAGCAGCGACTACCCCGGGGGGGAGCTGTTTTTT | CASSDYPGGELFF
- | TRBJ1-1 | many | TRBV7-9 | TGTGCCAGCAGCCCCGGGGAGAACACTGAAGCTTTCTTT | CASSPGENTEAFF
- | TRBJ2-1 | few | TRBV7-3 | TGTGCCAGCAGCTCCGGACAGCTGCAGTTCTTC | CASSSGQLQFF
- | TRBJ2-6 | few | TRBV5-1 | TGCGCCAGCAGCGGCGACCGAAGCTCTGGGGCCAACGTCCTGACTTTC | CASSGDRSSGANVLTF
- | TRBJ2-3 | - | TRBV5-1 | TGCGCCAGCAGCTTGACAGGGACAGATACGCAGTATTTT | CASSLTGTDTQYF